One and the same sample provided the 16 T cell receptor beta chains below, sequenced in a study of OX40 agonist ivuxolimab in advanced cancers. The library was produced with the immunoSEQ multiplex PCR assay. The source is immuneACCESS, and TCRdb retained only in-frame sequences with V and J called. Part of the clones is not carried over; for the studies checked, unresolved V genes explain less than half of this, and the remainder is unexplained. The sample includes tens of thousands of clones, with 84% observed a single time. The ten largest account for 4% to 5.5% of the sample. Sequenced here: CD4+ or CD8+ T cells sorted from blood, sampled in a trial of the OX40 agonist ivuxolimab. Source of these receptors: an adult with an advanced solid tumor such as melanoma, head and neck, liver or kidney cancer.

J is TRBJ2-1 and V is TRBV28, with 10 bases aligning to TRBD2. The CDR3 loop spans 17 amino acids. The germline gives CDR1 MDHEN, CDR2 SYDVKM. V lost 4 bases, J lost 2 bases, and 8 bases stayed unmatched. The CDR3 sequence: CASSSGHSGRTYNEQFF. As DNA, the CDR3 is TGTGCCAGCAGTTCAGGGCATAGCGGGAGGACCTACAATGAGCAGTTCTTC.

This clone was observed a handful of times. The J gene is TRBJ2-2, the V gene TRBV6-6; D remains ambiguous. Germline CDR1 is MNHNY and CDR2 is SVGAGI (reference sequence). Trimming stripped 7 bases from V and 6 bases from J, with 12 bases between. This CDR3 has 13 residues. The CDR3 loop reads CASTEHGSGELFF. The CDR3 DNA sequence: TGTGCCAGCACCGAGCACGGTTCCGGGGAGCTGTTTTTT.

The chain is built from TRBV20-1 and TRBJ2-5; D unclear. Germline CDR1 DFQATT, CDR2 SNEGSKA (reference sequence). Trimming removed 4 bases at V and 3 bases at J, with 6 bases between. The CDR3 extends over 11 amino acids. CDR3 sequence (DNA): TGCAGTGCTAAGCCAGAAGAGACCCAGTACTTC. It codes for CSAKPEETQYF.

The chain is built from TRBV25-1 and TRBJ2-3, with D possibly TRBD1 on 6 matching bases. V was cut by 9 bases and J by 3 bases, with 13 bases left in between. The V gene's germline CDR1 is MGHDK and CDR2 SYGVNS. This CDR3 spans 13 amino acids. CDR3 sequence reads: CASSRQGTDTQYF. The DNA of the CDR3 is TGTGCCAGTAGTCGGCAGGGGACAGATACGCAGTATTTT.

The chain recombines TRBV11-2 with TRBJ2-2; maybe TRBD1 (5 bases). Germline V CDR1 and CDR2: SGHAT, FQNNGV. The CDR3 sequence is 15 residues long. Trimming pared 0 bases from V and 3 bases from J, leaving 8 bases between. DNA for the CDR3: TGTGCCAGCAGCTTAGACAGGGTGGACACCGGGGAGCTGTTTTTT. Protein: CASSLDRVDTGELFF.

CDR3 region: CASSGEDSLNTEAFF. The DNA of the CDR3 is TGTGCCAGTAGTGGGGAGGACAGTTTGAACACTGAAGCTTTCTTT. The rearrangement links TRBV19 to TRBJ1-1; D is possibly TRBD1 (6 bases). V was pared by 5 bases and J by 0 bases, with 13 bases between. The CDR3 is 15 residues long. Germline loops: CDR1 LNHDA, CDR2 SQIVND (reference sequence). The full variable domain, in which reference TRBV19 and TRBJ1-1 provide the parts outside the CDR3, is DGGITQSPKYLFRKEGQNVTLSCEQNLNHDAMYWYRQDPGQGLRLIYYSQIVNDFQKGDIAEGYSVSREKKESFPLTVTSAQKNPTAFYLCASSGEDSLNTEAFFGQGTRLTVV.

The chain links TRBV19 to TRBJ1-3; D is uncertain. Trimming pared 6 bases from V and 0 bases from J, leaving 15 bases between. The CDR3 extends over 16 amino acids. Looked up from germline, CDR1 is LNHDA and CDR2 is SQIVND (reference sequence). CDR3 nucleotides: TGTGCCAGTAGCCCCCCGGTTCCTAACTCTGGAAACACCATATATTTT. It codes for CASSPPVPNSGNTIYF.

J is TRBJ2-2 and V is TRBV6-1; TRBD1 matches 8 bases. V lost 4 bases to trimming and J lost 0 bases; unmatched junction nucleotides: 1. This CDR3 has 15 amino acids. The germline V gene encodes CDR1 MNHNS and CDR2 SASEGT. The CDR3 region has the DNA TGTGCCAGCAGTGGGGACAGGACGAACACCGGGGAGCTGTTTTTT. The encoded protein is CASSGDRTNTGELFF.

This rearrangement joins TRBV10-1 to TRBJ2-1; maybe TRBD2 (6 bases). The CDR3 length is 13 residues. The V gene's germline CDR1 is WNHNN and CDR2 SYGVQD (reference sequence). Between the trimmed V and J ends, which lost 3 bases and 4 bases, there was a span of 7 bases. For the CDR3, the DNA is TGCGCCAGCAGTGATGGGGGGTACAATGAGCAGTTCTTC. Encoded protein: CASSDGGYNEQFF.

The V gene is TRBV4-2, the J gene TRBJ1-2, with TRBD1 as a possible D gene (6 bases). V dropped 7 bases and J dropped 3 bases, with 15 bases sitting between them. Germline CDR1 is LGHNA and CDR2 is YNFKEQ. This CDR3 has 14 residues. CDR3 protein: CASTEGDRDYGYTF. CDR3 DNA sequence: TGTGCCAGCACTGAGGGGGATCGGGACTATGGCTACACCTTC.

The chain joins TRBV5-6 to TRBJ1-2; D is possibly TRBD1 (6 bases). V gave up 4 bases and J gave up 9 bases, with 16 bases separating them. The CDR3 runs to 13 residues. CDR1 and CDR2 from the germline V gene are SGHDT and YYEEEE. CDR3 sequence (DNA): TGTGCCAGCAGCCCAGGTAGGCGGGACAGCTACACCTTC. This codes for CASSPGRRDSYTF. Filled out from reference TRBV5-6 and TRBJ1-2, the complete variable domain reads DAGVTQSPTHLIKTRGQQVTLRCSPKSGHDTVSWYQQALGQGPQFIFQYYEEEERQRGNFPDRFSGHQFPNYSSELNVNALLLGDSALYLCASSPGRRDSYTFGSGTRLTVV.

This chain joins TRBV19 and TRBJ2-1; 11 bases fit TRBD2. Trimming took 5 bases from V and 8 from J; bases not matched to a gene: 11. CDR1 and CDR2 from the germline V gene are LNHDA and SQIVND (reference sequence). The CDR3 is 16 residues long. CDR3 in amino acids: CASSGSTSGIMYEQFF. The CDR3 DNA reads as TGTGCCAGTAGTGGATCGACTAGCGGGATAATGTATGAGCAGTTCTTC.

The chain carries TRBV2 and TRBJ2-5; D not resolved. Between the trimmed V and J ends, which lost 2 bases and 2 bases, there was a span of 9 bases. This CDR3 is built from 14 residues. Germline loops: CDR1 SNHLY, CDR2 FYNNEI. The CDR3 loop reads CASSEFSIQETQYF. CDR3 DNA sequence: TGTGCCAGCAGTGAATTCAGCATTCAAGAGACCCAGTACTTC.

The chain links TRBV5-4 to TRBJ2-2; 9 bases map to TRBD2. Germline V CDR1 and CDR2: SGHNT, YYREEE (reference sequence). V gave up 10 bases and J gave up 9 bases; unmatched junction bases: 13. CDR3 length: 14 amino acids. The CDR3 here is CAGHSAGGQRELFF. CDR3 DNA sequence: TGTGCCGGACACTCTGCGGGGGGGCAAAGGGAGCTGTTTTTT.

The gene calls are TRBV10-3 and TRBJ2-5, with D unclear. Germline assignment: CDR1 ENHRY and CDR2 SYGVKD. V lost 3 bases to trimming and J lost 5 bases, with 16 bases between them. The CDR3 is 15 amino acids. CDR3 in amino acids: CAISETLGGMETQYF. The DNA of the CDR3 is TGTGCCATCAGTGAAACACTCGGTGGGATGGAGACCCAGTACTTC.

The chain combines TRBV9 with TRBJ2-1; D is unclear. The CDR3 is 15 residues long. The V and J ends lost 0 bases and 0 bases respectively, with 7 bases between them. The germline V gene encodes CDR1 SGDLS and CDR2 YYNGEE. The CDR3 region is CASSVDASSYNEQFF. The CDR3 nucleotides are TGTGCCAGCAGCGTAGACGCGAGCTCCTACAATGAGCAGTTCTTC.